A few counts support the clone carrying this T cell receptor (beta chain). Its antigen is still unknown. The blood sample predates any ophthalmopathy symptoms, coming from first hyperthyroidism diagnosis. The sample comes from a study of T cells in Graves' hyperthyroidism and ophthalmopathy. Germline CDR1 GTSNPN, CDR2 SVGIG (reference sequence). There are 15 residues in the CDR3. V trimming: 4 bases; J trimming: 2 bases; junction bases outside the gene matches: 9. General study points: Blood also carried most thyroid clonotypes expanded above 0.001.

The investigators amplified TCR beta CDR3 regions from RNA transcripts. Researchers ran a first-round RT-PCR on the TCR CDR3 using the HTBI primer set. MiXCR, run by TCRdb on the multiplex PCR reads, gives a single entry per CDR3 protein. This sample has about 380,000 distinct CDR3 sequences, with about 13% found just once. The source is a man aged 30 to 45 with Graves' hyperthyroidism that later progressed to Graves' ophthalmopathy. The J gene is TRBJ2-3, the V gene TRBV30; 7 bases fit TRBD1. What was sequenced was blood. The CDR3 nucleotides read TGTGCCTGGAACCAAGGGACAGTTCCCACAGATACGCAGTATTTT. This gives the protein CAWNQGTVPTDTQYF. Looking up the rest from reference TRBV30 and TRBJ2-3 gives the full variable domain: SQTIHQWPATLVQPVGSPLSLECTVEGTSNPNLYWYRQAAGRGLQLLFYSVGIGQISSEVPQNLSASRPQDRQFILSSKKLLLSDSGFYLCAWNQGTVPTDTQYFGPGTRLTVL.